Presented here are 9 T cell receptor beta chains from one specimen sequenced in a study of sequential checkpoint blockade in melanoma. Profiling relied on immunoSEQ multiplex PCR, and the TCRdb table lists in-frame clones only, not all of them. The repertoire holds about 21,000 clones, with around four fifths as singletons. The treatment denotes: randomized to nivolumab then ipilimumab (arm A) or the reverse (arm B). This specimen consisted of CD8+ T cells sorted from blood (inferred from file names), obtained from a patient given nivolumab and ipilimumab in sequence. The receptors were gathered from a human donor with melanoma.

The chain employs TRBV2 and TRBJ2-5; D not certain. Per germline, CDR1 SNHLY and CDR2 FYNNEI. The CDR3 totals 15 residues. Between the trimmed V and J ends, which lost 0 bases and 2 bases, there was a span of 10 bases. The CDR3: CASSEAQVQQETQYF. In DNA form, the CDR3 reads TGTGCCAGCAGTGAAGCGCAGGTGCAGCAAGAGACCCAGTACTTC.

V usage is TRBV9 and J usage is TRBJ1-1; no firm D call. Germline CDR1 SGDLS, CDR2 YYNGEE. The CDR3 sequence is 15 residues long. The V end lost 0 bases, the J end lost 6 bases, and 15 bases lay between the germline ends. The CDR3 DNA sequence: TGTGCCAGCAGCGTAGCTGCCCACAGTAACCCTGAAGCTTTCTTT. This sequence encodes CASSVAAHSNPEAFF.

This CDR3 is CASSQALAGDLRGLGEQFF. The CDR3 DNA reads TGTGCCAGCAGCCAAGCTCTAGCGGGGGACTTAAGAGGGCTCGGGGAGCAGTTCTTC. The gene calls are TRBV14 and TRBJ2-1; TRBD2 agrees at 10 bases. In germline, CDR1 is SGHDN, CDR2 FVKESK. After removal of 1 base from V and 10 bases from J, the junction contained 19 bases not matched to a gene. There are 19 residues in the CDR3.

The DNA for the CDR3 is TGTGCCAGCAGCCAAGATGGGCTAGCGGGGGCCTTTCAAGAGACCCAGTACTTC. Protein product: CASSQDGLAGAFQETQYF. The chain employs TRBV4-2 and TRBJ2-5, with 10 nucleotides matching TRBD2. The CDR3 sequence is 18 residues long. Germline lookup yields CDR1 LGHNA and CDR2 YNFKEQ. J was trimmed by 2 bases and V by 0 bases; bases with no gene match: 9.

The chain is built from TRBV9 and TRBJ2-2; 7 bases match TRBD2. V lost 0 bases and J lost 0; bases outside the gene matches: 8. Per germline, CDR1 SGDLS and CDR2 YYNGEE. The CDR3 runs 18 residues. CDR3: CASSVEVERGTNTGELFF. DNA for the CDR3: TGTGCCAGCAGCGTAGAGGTGGAGCGGGGCACGAACACCGGGGAGCTGTTTTTT.

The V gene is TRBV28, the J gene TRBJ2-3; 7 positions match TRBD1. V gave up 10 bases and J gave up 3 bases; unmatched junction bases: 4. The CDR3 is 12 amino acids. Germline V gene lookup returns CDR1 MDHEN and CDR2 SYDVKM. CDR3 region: CATTRGTDTQYF. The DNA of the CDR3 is TGTGCCACCACCAGGGGGACAGATACGCAGTATTTT.

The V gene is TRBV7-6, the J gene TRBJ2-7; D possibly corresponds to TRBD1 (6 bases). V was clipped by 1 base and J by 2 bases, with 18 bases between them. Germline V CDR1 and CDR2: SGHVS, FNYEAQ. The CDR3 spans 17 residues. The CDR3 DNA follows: TGTGCCAGCAGCTTAGGTCAGGGGAGAGGAAGAACCTACGAGCAGTACTTC. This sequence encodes CASSLGQGRGRTYEQYF.

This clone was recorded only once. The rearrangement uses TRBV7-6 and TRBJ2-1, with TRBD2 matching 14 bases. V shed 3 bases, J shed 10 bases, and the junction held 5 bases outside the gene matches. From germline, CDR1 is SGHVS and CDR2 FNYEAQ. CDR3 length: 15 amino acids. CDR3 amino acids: CASSFGTSGSWEQFF. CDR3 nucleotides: TGTGCCAGCAGCTTTGGGACTAGCGGGAGTTGGGAGCAGTTCTTC.

The CDR3 region has the DNA TGTGCCAGCAGTGGCCTGGGACAGCAAGAGACCCAGTACTTC. Protein sequence: CASSGLGQQETQYF. V usage is TRBV28 and J usage is TRBJ2-5; 7 bases fit TRBD1. V was clipped by 5 bases and J by 2 bases; unmatched bases: 5. This CDR3 is built from 14 residues. Germline loops: CDR1 MDHEN, CDR2 SYDVKM.